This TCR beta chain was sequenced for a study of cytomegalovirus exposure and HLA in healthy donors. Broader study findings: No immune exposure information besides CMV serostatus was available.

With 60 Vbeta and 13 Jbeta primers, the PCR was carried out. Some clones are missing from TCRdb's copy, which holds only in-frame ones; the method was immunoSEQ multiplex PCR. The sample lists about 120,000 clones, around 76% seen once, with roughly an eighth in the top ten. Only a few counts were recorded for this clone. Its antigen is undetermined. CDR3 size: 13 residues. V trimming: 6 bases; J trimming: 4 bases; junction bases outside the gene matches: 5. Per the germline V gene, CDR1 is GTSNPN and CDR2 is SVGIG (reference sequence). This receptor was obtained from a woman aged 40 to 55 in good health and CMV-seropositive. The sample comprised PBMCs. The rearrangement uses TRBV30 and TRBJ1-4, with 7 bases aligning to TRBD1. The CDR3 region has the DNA TGTGCCTGTGCCGGGACAGATAATGAAAAACTGTTTTTT. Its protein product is CACAGTDNEKLFF.